One and the same sample provided the 28 T cell receptor beta chains below, sequenced in a study of blood T cell repertoires in COVID-19. The table came from immunoSEQ multiplex PCR; TCRdb's copy has only in-frame clones and leaves some out. Here the sample spans about 88,000 clones, about 85% being singletons. Sequences were obtained from peripheral blood. These receptors all stem from a woman aged 70 to 79 with acute or convalescent COVID-19.

The sample holds a few counts of this clone. The rearrangement uses TRBV19 and TRBJ1-5; 8 bases align to TRBD1. The junction had 8 bases not matched to a gene; V was cut back by 10 bases and J by 3 bases. The CDR3 has 14 residues. In germline, CDR1 is LNHDA, CDR2 SQIVND (reference sequence). This CDR3 is CATGQGGNNQPQHF. For the CDR3, the DNA is TGTGCCACCGGACAGGGAGGGAACAATCAGCCCCAGCATTTT. Using reference TRBV19 and TRBJ1-5 for the parts outside the CDR3, the full variable domain is DGGITQSPKYLFRKEGQNVTLSCEQNLNHDAMYWYRQDPGQGLRLIYYSQIVNDFQKGDIAEGYSVSREKKESFPLTVTSAQKNPTAFYLCATGQGGNNQPQHFGDGTRLSIL.

The rearrangement joins TRBV27 to TRBJ1-1; a weak D match, TRBD1 (5 bases). Germline values: CDR1 MNHEY, CDR2 SMNVEV (reference sequence). The CDR3 spans 14 residues. Deletions cut 4 bases from V and 1 base from J, with 10 bases between. The CDR3 region is CASSSRQPNTEAFF. The CDR3 DNA sequence: TGTGCCAGCAGTTCCAGACAGCCGAACACTGAAGCTTTCTTT.

The J gene is TRBJ2-7, the V gene TRBV2; 11 nucleotides agree with TRBD2. This CDR3 is 15 amino acids long. J was trimmed by 1 base and V by 6 bases; bases with no gene match: 5. CDR1 SNHLY and CDR2 FYNNEI come from the germline V gene. The CDR3 sequence: CASRVTSGGSYEQYV. The CDR3 DNA is TGTGCCAGCAGAGTTACTAGCGGGGGATCCTACGAGCAGTACGTC.

This chain links TRBV14 with TRBJ1-2; D not certain. Trimming shortened V by 2 bases and J by 7 bases, and 14 bases separated the two germline ends. This CDR3 has 14 amino acids. Germline V gene lookup returns CDR1 SGHDN and CDR2 FVKESK. The CDR3 region has the DNA TGTGCCAGCAGCCAAATAAATAGAGCAGGTGGCTACACCTTC. It specifies CASSQINRAGGYTF.

The chain links TRBV7-2 to TRBJ1-4; weak D call: TRBD1 (6 bases). In germline, CDR1 is SGHTA, CDR2 FQGNSA. The CDR3 has 17 residues. V dropped 1 base and J dropped 16 bases, with 28 bases sitting between them. The CDR3 loop is CASSLGGQGRVVMKGFF. The DNA of the CDR3 is TGTGCCAGCAGCTTAGGAGGTCAGGGGCGGGTGGTAATGAAAGGGTTTTTT.

The chain couples TRBV10-1 to TRBJ2-3; 8 bases are a match to TRBD1. Germline V gene data show CDR1 as WNHNN and CDR2 as SYGVQD (reference sequence). The V gene end was trimmed by 10 bases and the J gene end by 3 bases; junction bases not matched to a gene: 6. The CDR3 contains 13 residues. The CDR3 is CATSGQGTDTQYF. The CDR3 region has the DNA TGCGCCACCTCTGGACAGGGTACAGATACGCAGTATTTT.

This chain joins TRBV30 and TRBJ1-1; tentatively, D is TRBD1 (5 bases). This CDR3 contains 13 residues. The V gene's germline CDR1 is GTSNPN and CDR2 SVGIG (reference sequence). Trimming stripped 4 bases from V and 2 bases from J, with 11 bases between. As DNA, the CDR3 is TGTGCCTGGACGGCAGGGTTTAACACTGAAGCTTTCTTT. Its translation is CAWTAGFNTEAFF.

The CDR3 coding sequence is TGTGCCAGCAGTCGGGACAGGGAAAGGGGTCAGCCCCAGCATTTT. Its protein product is CASSRDRERGQPQHF. The chain links TRBV6-6 to TRBJ1-5; 9 nucleotides agree with TRBD1. V lost 5 bases, J lost 6 bases, and 8 bases stayed unmatched. The CDR3 runs to 15 residues. In germline, CDR1 is MNHNY, CDR2 SVGAGI (reference sequence).

The rearrangement uses TRBV5-1 and TRBJ2-1; D may be TRBD2 (5 bases). Germline loops: CDR1 SGHRS, CDR2 YFSETQ. The CDR3 is 14 amino acids. The V end was cut by 2 bases, the J end by 9 bases, with 15 bases between. Here the CDR3 reads CASSFGSMGSEQFF. CDR3 DNA: TGCGCCAGCAGCTTTGGGAGTATGGGGAGTGAGCAGTTCTTC.

The rearrangement joins TRBV19 to TRBJ1-1, with 12 bases matching TRBD1. V gave up 8 bases and J gave up 5 bases; unmatched junction bases: 9. The CDR3 covers 15 residues. Germline V lookup: CDR1 LNHDA, CDR2 SQIVND (reference sequence). The CDR3 sequence: CASLNSGQGATEAFF. CDR3 coding DNA: TGTGCCAGTCTGAACTCGGGACAGGGGGCGACTGAAGCTTTCTTT.

CDR3: CASSLDPSGGSFTDTQYF. The CDR3 nucleotides are TGTGCCAGCAGCTTGGATCCTAGCGGGGGGTCCTTCACAGATACGCAGTATTTT. The J gene is TRBJ2-3, the V gene TRBV5-4; 11 bases match TRBD2. Germline-derived CDR1 and CDR2 are SGHNT and YYREEE (reference sequence). V lost 0 bases, J lost 2 bases, and 8 bases stayed unmatched. The CDR3 is made up of 18 amino acids.

The genes are TRBV5-1 and TRBJ1-2, with TRBD1 matching 7 bases. Germline CDR1 is SGHRS and CDR2 is YFSETQ. The CDR3 is 14 amino acids. The junction had 6 bases not matched to a gene; V was cut back by 5 bases and J by 2 bases. DNA of the CDR3: TGCGCCAGCAGGACGACAGGGTACAACTATGGCTACACCTTC. Residues: CASRTTGYNYGYTF.

The chain is built from TRBV18 and TRBJ1-2; possible D gene TRBD1, 5 bases. The CDR3 consists of 13 residues. CDR1 is KGHSH and CDR2 is LQKENI in the germline V gene. Trimming removed 3 bases at V and 6 bases at J, with 11 bases between. The CDR3 sequence: CASSPRGTDGYTF. As DNA, the CDR3 is TGTGCCAGCTCACCCCGCGGGACGGATGGCTACACCTTC.

This clone was seen only once. J is TRBJ1-6 and V is TRBV27; D is unclear. The CDR3 contains 14 residues. Trimming cost V 8 bases and J 7 bases, with 15 bases left between them. CDR1 is MNHEY and CDR2 is SMNVEV in the germline V gene (reference sequence). In DNA form, the CDR3 reads TGTGCCAGCGCCGCCGGTCCGGTGAATTCACCCCTCCACTTT. Protein: CASAAGPVNSPLHF.

This chain uses TRBV7-2 with TRBJ1-2; 7 bases fit TRBD1. The CDR3 spans 16 residues. Germline-derived CDR1 and CDR2 are SGHTA and FQGNSA. V lost 2 bases, J lost 4 bases, and 10 bases stayed unmatched. The CDR3 DNA sequence: TGTGCCAGCAGCTTAATGTCAGGGGGGAAGGCCTATGGCTACACCTTC. Translating gives CASSLMSGGKAYGYTF.

This clone showed up just a few times. This chain connects TRBV5-4 to TRBJ1-2, with TRBD1 matching over 10 bases. Germline V gene lookup returns CDR1 SGHNT and CDR2 YYREEE (reference sequence). J was trimmed by 2 bases and V by 3 bases; bases with no gene match: 7. CDR3 size: 16 residues. CDR3 loop: CASSWSSGQGNYGYTF. CDR3 bases: TGTGCCAGCAGCTGGAGCTCGGGACAGGGGAACTATGGCTACACCTTC.

This chain uses TRBV6-6 with TRBJ2-5; TRBD2 matches 9 bases. CDR3 length equals 15 residues. V was clipped by 4 bases and J by 4 bases; unmatched bases: 7. Germline CDR1 reads MNHNY; CDR2 reads SVGAGI (reference sequence). CDR3 sequence (DNA): TGTGCCAGCAGTTCTGCGGGGGGGCGAGGAGAGACCCAGTACTTC. Its protein is CASSSAGGRGETQYF.

V is TRBV19 and J is TRBJ1-6; tentative D call: TRBD1 (6 bases). The germline V gene encodes CDR1 LNHDA and CDR2 SQIVND (reference sequence). CDR3 size: 15 residues. The V gene lost 1 base and the J gene lost 10 bases, with 14 bases spanning the gap. The CDR3 protein is CASSIVQGGRSPLHF. The CDR3 DNA sequence: TGTGCCAGTAGTATAGTGCAAGGGGGTAGGTCACCCCTCCACTTT.

The V and J genes are TRBV27 and TRBJ1-5, with a tentative D call TRBD1 (6 bases). The CDR3 spans 12 residues. Per germline, CDR1 MNHEY and CDR2 SMNVEV (reference sequence). V was cut by 7 bases and J by 9 bases, with 13 bases left in between. The DNA for the CDR3 is TGTGCCAGCACGACAGGAGGATGGCCCCAGCATTTT. Its translation is CASTTGGWPQHF.

V usage is TRBV7-9 and J usage is TRBJ2-7, with 8 bases fitting TRBD1. From germline, CDR1 is SEHNR and CDR2 FQNEAQ (reference sequence). This CDR3 comprises 15 residues. With V trimmed by 4 bases and J by 12 bases, 17 bases remained unmatched. Here the CDR3 DNA reads TGTGCCAGCAGCTCTTCCATGGACAGGGAACTTTATTTGTACGTC. It codes for CASSSSMDRELYLYV.

The rearrangement links TRBV29-1 to TRBJ2-1; 9 positions agree with TRBD1. V lost 4 bases to trimming and J lost 6 bases; unmatched junction nucleotides: 13. The germline V gene encodes CDR1 SQVTM and CDR2 ANQGSEA. The CDR3 sequence is 16 residues long. The CDR3 is CSVARFTSGQGNEQFF. The DNA of the CDR3 is TGCAGCGTTGCCCGATTTACTTCGGGACAGGGCAATGAGCAGTTCTTC.

The gene calls are TRBV6-5 and TRBJ1-2, with TRBD1 matching over 7 bases. The V and J ends lost 0 bases and 8 bases, in that order; junction bases with no gene match: 12. Germline V gene data show CDR1 as MNHEY and CDR2 as SVGAGI. CDR3 length: 16 amino acids. CDR3 loop: CASSYSRGPGQDGYTF. The DNA of the CDR3 is TGTGCCAGCAGTTACTCAAGGGGTCCAGGACAGGACGGCTACACCTTC.

The J gene is TRBJ2-3, the V gene TRBV6-5, with TRBD2 matching 12 bases. Germline lookup yields CDR1 MNHEY and CDR2 SVGAGI. This CDR3 spans 15 amino acids. V lost 6 bases and J lost 5; bases outside the gene matches: 6. In DNA form, the CDR3 reads TGTGCCAGCAGAACTACTAGCGGGAGGCAAGATACGCAGTATTTT. Translated: CASRTTSGRQDTQYF.

The chain links TRBV2 to TRBJ2-1; 10 nucleotides align to TRBD2. The ends lost 8 bases at V and 9 bases at J; junction bases unmatched: 13. Germline V gene data show CDR1 as SNHLY and CDR2 as FYNNEI. The CDR3 length is 15 residues. CDR3 DNA sequence: TGTGCCAGCGGCCGGGAGCGGGAGGGCCTTAGTGAGCAGTTCTTC. As protein: CASGREREGLSEQFF.

This chain connects TRBV27 to TRBJ2-3; 10 nucleotides line up with TRBD1. The CDR3 is 13 residues long. Germline V gene data show CDR1 as MNHEY and CDR2 as SMNVEV (reference sequence). The V and J ends lost 4 bases and 9 bases, in that order; junction bases with no gene match: 4. CDR3 loop: CASSWGQGPTQYF. The CDR3, as DNA: TGTGCCAGCAGTTGGGGACAGGGGCCAACGCAGTATTTT.

The chain has TRBV6-5 and TRBJ1-4; 9 bases fit TRBD1. V dropped 4 bases and J dropped 4; count of bases not matched to a gene: 4. Per the germline V gene, CDR1 is MNHEY and CDR2 is SVGAGI. The CDR3 consists of 15 residues. Here the CDR3 reads CASSLGTGINEKLFF. The CDR3 DNA follows: TGTGCCAGCAGTTTGGGGACAGGGATTAATGAAAAACTGTTTTTT.

This clone occurred once. This chain uses TRBV28 with TRBJ1-5; D may be TRBD1 (6 bases). This CDR3 has 14 residues. V shed 10 bases and J shed 3 bases, with 16 bases lying between them. Per germline, CDR1 MDHEN and CDR2 SYDVKM. CDR3 DNA: TGTGCCACCTTCTCCGGGACACTCAATCAGCCCCAGCATTTT. It translates to CATFSGTLNQPQHF.

The V gene is TRBV9, the J gene TRBJ2-3; 14 nucleotides match TRBD2. Per germline, CDR1 SGDLS and CDR2 YYNGEE. The CDR3 has 20 residues. V dropped 5 bases and J dropped 6; count of bases not matched to a gene: 20. CDR3 sequence: CASSVSRGPRTSGRPDTQYF. Written as DNA, the CDR3 is TGTGCCAGCAGTGTTAGTCGTGGGCCTCGGACTAGCGGGAGGCCTGATACGCAGTATTTT.